A selection of T cell receptor beta chains follows, all from one sample in a study of blood T cell repertoires in COVID-19. Libraries were prepared by immunoSEQ multiplex PCR; TCRdb keeps only in-frame clonotypes and omits some of them. The sample includes under 200,000 clones, around 80% of them seen just once. Sequencing used peripheral blood. Every receptor here comes from a woman aged 55 to 70 with acute or convalescent COVID-19. Each CDR3 is given with its conserved first and last residue. A D gene is named only where the DNA matches it firmly. The size entry is marked missing in some rows and otherwise reads once, few, many or a size class.

len: 16; v_gene: TRBV5-4; d_gene: TRBD1; abundance: NA; j_gene: TRBJ2-7; CDR3nt: TGTGCCAGCAGCTTGCTATCCGGCAGGGGGCTAGCAGAGCAGTACTTC; CDR3aa: CASSLLSGRGLAEQYF
len: 15; v_gene: TRBV6-5; d_gene: NA; abundance: NA; j_gene: TRBJ1-2; CDR3nt: TGTGCCAGCGGAAATACCGGGACGGGGGACTATGGCTACACCTTC; CDR3aa: CASGNTGTGDYGYTF
len: 14; v_gene: TRBV3-1/TRBV3-2; d_gene: NA; abundance: NA; j_gene: TRBJ2-3; CDR3nt: TGTGCCAGCAGCCCTCGCGGGGCAACAGATACGCAGTATTTT; CDR3aa: CASSPRGATDTQYF
len: 15; v_gene: TRBV7-6; d_gene: TRBD1; abundance: NA; j_gene: TRBJ2-3; CDR3nt: TGTGCCAGCAGCATGGACAGGGGCGACACAGATACGCAGTATTTT; CDR3aa: CASSMDRGDTDTQYF
len: 16; v_gene: TRBV18; d_gene: NA; abundance: many; j_gene: TRBJ1-6; CDR3nt: TGTGCCAGCTCACCGCAGGATAGCTCCTATAATTCACCCCTCCACTTT; CDR3aa: CASSPQDSSYNSPLHF
len: 15; v_gene: TRBV18; d_gene: TRBD2; abundance: NA; j_gene: TRBJ2-1; CDR3nt: TGTGCCAGCTCACCATCGCTAGCGGGGGGCCCCGAGCAGTTCTTC; CDR3aa: CASSPSLAGGPEQFF
len: 15; v_gene: TRBV5-1; d_gene: NA; abundance: NA; j_gene: TRBJ2-1; CDR3nt: TGCGCCAGCAACCGGGTGCGGGGAGCTGGCAATGAGCAGTTCTTC; CDR3aa: CASNRVRGAGNEQFF
len: 15; v_gene: TRBV4-1; d_gene: TRBD1; abundance: NA; j_gene: TRBJ1-2; CDR3nt: TGCGCCAGCAGCCAAGATCGGGACAGTAACTATGGCTACACCTTC; CDR3aa: CASSQDRDSNYGYTF
len: 16; v_gene: TRBV9; d_gene: NA; abundance: NA; j_gene: TRBJ2-2; CDR3nt: TGTGCCAGCAGCAGGACGGGGAGCCCGTGGGGCGGGGAGCTGTTTTTT; CDR3aa: CASSRTGSPWGGELFF
len: 16; v_gene: TRBV5-5; d_gene: TRBD1; abundance: NA; j_gene: TRBJ1-6; CDR3nt: TGTGCCAGCAGCCTAGATGTGGGACAGGGTAGTTCACCCCTCCACTTT; CDR3aa: CASSLDVGQGSSPLHF
len: 16; v_gene: TRBV11-2; d_gene: TRBD1; abundance: once; j_gene: TRBJ2-7; CDR3nt: TGTGCCAGCAGCTTTGTAACGTCACAGGGGGCTCGTGAGCAGTACTTC; CDR3aa: CASSFVTSQGAREQYF
len: 13; v_gene: TRBV5-4; d_gene: TRBD1; abundance: NA; j_gene: TRBJ1-5; CDR3nt: TGTGCCAGCAGCTTACAGGGGAGTCAGCCCCAGCATTTT; CDR3aa: CASSLQGSQPQHF
len: 14; v_gene: TRBV5-1; d_gene: NA; abundance: few; j_gene: TRBJ1-2; CDR3nt: TGCGCCAGCAGCGAGGCGACTTGGAACTATGGCTACACCTTC; CDR3aa: CASSEATWNYGYTF
len: 15; v_gene: TRBV9; d_gene: NA; abundance: NA; j_gene: TRBJ2-5; CDR3nt: TGTGCCAGCAGCGTAGCGGCAGGCGCCCAAGAGACCCAGTACTTC; CDR3aa: CASSVAAGAQETQYF
len: 14; v_gene: TRBV6-5; d_gene: NA; abundance: NA; j_gene: TRBJ2-5; CDR3nt: TGTGCCAGCAGGAGATGGTGGTCCCAAGAGACCCAGTACTTC; CDR3aa: CASRRWWSQETQYF
len: 15; v_gene: TRBV10-1; d_gene: TRBD1; abundance: NA; j_gene: TRBJ2-3; CDR3nt: TGCGCCAGCAGTGAGGACAGGGGGCGTACAGATACGCAGTATTTT; CDR3aa: CASSEDRGRTDTQYF
len: 17; v_gene: TRBV7-6; d_gene: NA; abundance: few; j_gene: TRBJ2-7; CDR3nt: TGTGCCAGCAGCTTAGGGGCAGGACAGTCGAGCTCCTACGAGCAGTACTTC; CDR3aa: CASSLGAGQSSSYEQYF
len: 12; v_gene: TRBV5-1; d_gene: NA; abundance: NA; j_gene: TRBJ2-7; CDR3nt: TGCGCCAGCAGCTTGCCGGGGAACGAGCAGTACTTC; CDR3aa: CASSLPGNEQYF
len: 15; v_gene: TRBV19; d_gene: NA; abundance: NA; j_gene: TRBJ2-1; CDR3nt: TGTGCCACCACATCACAGGGTAGCTCCTACAATGAGCAGTTCTTC; CDR3aa: CATTSQGSSYNEQFF
len: 11; v_gene: TRBV6-5; d_gene: TRBD2; abundance: NA; j_gene: TRBJ2-1; CDR3nt: TGTGCCAGCAGCCCGGGACTAGTGCAGTTCTTC; CDR3aa: CASSPGLVQFF
len: 13; v_gene: TRBV7-2; d_gene: NA; abundance: few; j_gene: TRBJ1-2; CDR3nt: TGTGCCAGCAGCCTAGGTCGGTCCTATGGCTACACCTTC; CDR3aa: CASSLGRSYGYTF
len: 16; v_gene: TRBV12-5; d_gene: NA; abundance: NA; j_gene: TRBJ1-1; CDR3nt: TGTGCTAGTGGTTTGATTTGGGGGCAGATCATTCAGGAAGCTTTCTTT; CDR3aa: CASGLIWGQIIQEAFF
len: 15; v_gene: TRBV5-4; d_gene: NA; abundance: NA; j_gene: TRBJ2-7; CDR3nt: TGTGCCAGCAGCTTAACAGTGGCACACCGCTACGAGCAGTACTTC; CDR3aa: CASSLTVAHRYEQYF
len: 17; v_gene: TRBV5-1; d_gene: NA; abundance: NA; j_gene: TRBJ1-1; CDR3nt: TGCGCCAGCAGCTTGGCCCCCTGGACAGAATTGAACACTGAAGCTTTCTTT; CDR3aa: CASSLAPWTELNTEAFF
len: 12; v_gene: TRBV29-1; d_gene: NA; abundance: NA; j_gene: TRBJ1-2; CDR3nt: TGCAGCGTTGTTCTTGACTGGAAAGGCTACACCTTC; CDR3aa: CSVVLDWKGYTF
len: 12; v_gene: TRBV19; d_gene: NA; abundance: NA; j_gene: TRBJ1-6; CDR3nt: TGTGCCACTGGGGAGTTTACTTCACCCCTCCACTTT; CDR3aa: CATGEFTSPLHF
len: 15; v_gene: TRBV11-2; d_gene: NA; abundance: NA; j_gene: TRBJ2-1; CDR3nt: TGTGCCAGCAGCTTAGGACGGGAGATCTACAATGAGCAGTTCTTC; CDR3aa: CASSLGREIYNEQFF
len: 16; v_gene: TRBV7-2; d_gene: TRBD1; abundance: NA; j_gene: TRBJ1-6; CDR3nt: TGTGCCAGCAGCTCACAGGGGGCCTCCTATAATTCACCCCTCCACTTT; CDR3aa: CASSSQGASYNSPLHF
len: 14; v_gene: TRBV6-6; d_gene: TRBD1; abundance: NA; j_gene: TRBJ2-1; CDR3nt: TGTGCCAGCTTAACAGGACAGGGCCACGGGGAGCAGTTCTTC; CDR3aa: CASLTGQGHGEQFF
len: 16; v_gene: TRBV7-8; d_gene: TRBD1; abundance: few; j_gene: TRBJ1-2; CDR3nt: TGTGCCAGCAGCTTTTACGGGGACAGACCAGAGAGTGGCTACACCTTC; CDR3aa: CASSFYGDRPESGYTF
len: 13; v_gene: TRBV19; d_gene: NA; abundance: NA; j_gene: TRBJ2-3; CDR3nt: TGTGCCACCCGACAGGCTTCCACAGATACGCAGTATTTT; CDR3aa: CATRQASTDTQYF
len: 16; v_gene: TRBV7-2; d_gene: TRBD1; abundance: NA; j_gene: TRBJ1-3; CDR3nt: TGTGCCAGCAGCTATAGGACAGGGAATACTGGAAACACCATATATTTT; CDR3aa: CASSYRTGNTGNTIYF
len: 13; v_gene: TRBV7-3; d_gene: NA; abundance: NA; j_gene: TRBJ1-2; CDR3nt: TGTGCCAGCAGCTCTACAGGGTCGTCGGGGTACACCTTC; CDR3aa: CASSSTGSSGYTF
len: 16; v_gene: TRBV6-5; d_gene: TRBD1; abundance: few; j_gene: TRBJ1-1; CDR3nt: TGTGCCAGCAGTTCAGGGGGCGGCCTTATGTACACTGAAGCTTTCTTT; CDR3aa: CASSSGGGLMYTEAFF
len: 15; v_gene: TRBV18; d_gene: TRBD2; abundance: few; j_gene: TRBJ2-1; CDR3nt: TGTGCCAGCTCACCAAGCGGGGGGGCCTACAATGAGCAGTTCTTC; CDR3aa: CASSPSGGAYNEQFF
len: 15; v_gene: TRBV7-2; d_gene: TRBD2; abundance: NA; j_gene: TRBJ2-5; CDR3nt: TGTGCCAGCAGCTTTAGCGGGGGTGGGGGAGAGACCCAGTACTTC; CDR3aa: CASSFSGGGGETQYF
len: 13; v_gene: TRBV3-1/TRBV3-2; d_gene: TRBD2; abundance: NA; j_gene: TRBJ2-3; CDR3nt: TGTGCCAGCAGCTCCGGGGGGGCCGATACGCAGTATTTT; CDR3aa: CASSSGGADTQYF
len: 14; v_gene: TRBV4-1; d_gene: NA; abundance: NA; j_gene: TRBJ1-3; CDR3nt: TGCGCCAGCAGCCAGGGGAGCTCTGGAAACACCATATATTTT; CDR3aa: CASSQGSSGNTIYF
len: 16; v_gene: TRBV7-2; d_gene: TRBD2; abundance: NA; j_gene: TRBJ2-3; CDR3nt: TGTGCCAGCAGCAGCACCGGGACTAAGGTCACAGATACGCAGTATTTT; CDR3aa: CASSSTGTKVTDTQYF
len: 15; v_gene: TRBV9; d_gene: TRBD1; abundance: NA; j_gene: TRBJ2-7; CDR3nt: TGTGCCAGCAGCACACGGACAGGGTTATTTGACGAGCAGTACTTC; CDR3aa: CASSTRTGLFDEQYF
len: 15; v_gene: TRBV7-6; d_gene: TRBD1; abundance: NA; j_gene: TRBJ1-1; CDR3nt: TGTGCCAGCAGCTTGGGGGACAGGGGGCCCACTGAAGCTTTCTTT; CDR3aa: CASSLGDRGPTEAFF
len: 14; v_gene: TRBV7-2; d_gene: NA; abundance: once; j_gene: TRBJ1-5; CDR3nt: TGTGCCAGCAGCTTAGACAAGGGGAATCAGCCCCAGCATTTT; CDR3aa: CASSLDKGNQPQHF
len: 12; v_gene: TRBV29-1; d_gene: NA; abundance: NA; j_gene: TRBJ2-1; CDR3nt: TGCAGCGTTGAAGATCTCCTCGATGAGCAGTTCTTC; CDR3aa: CSVEDLLDEQFF
len: 14; v_gene: TRBV5-1; d_gene: NA; abundance: few; j_gene: TRBJ1-2; CDR3nt: TGCGCCAGCAGCTTGGTTCCAGGCGATGGGGGCTACACCTTC; CDR3aa: CASSLVPGDGGYTF
len: 15; v_gene: TRBV7-9; d_gene: NA; abundance: NA; j_gene: TRBJ1-3; CDR3nt: TGTGCCAGCAGCTTACAGGAATTGTCAGGAAACACCATATATTTT; CDR3aa: CASSLQELSGNTIYF
len: 17; v_gene: TRBV21-1; d_gene: NA; abundance: NA; j_gene: TRBJ2-6; CDR3nt: TGTGCCAGCAGCAGGGACAGGGAGAGCTCTGGGGCCAACGTCCTGACTTTC; CDR3aa: CASSRDRESSGANVLTF
len: 16; v_gene: TRBV9; d_gene: TRBD1; abundance: few; j_gene: TRBJ1-2; CDR3nt: TGTGCCAGCAGCGTAGCTGCAGGGGGCCTTAACTATGGCTACACCTTC; CDR3aa: CASSVAAGGLNYGYTF